The 13 T cell receptor beta chains below come from one sample, sequenced in a study of T-cell reconstitution after alpha-beta-depleted transplantation in children. Unique molecular identifiers were incorporated into the prepared TCRbeta library. TCRdb itself ran the PCR reads through MiXCR, one entry per CDR3 protein. The data show about 980,000 distinct CDR3 sequences, with about 26% seen just once and approximately 30% held by the top ten. The source material was PBMCs, mostly from graft donor cells, sampled 360 days after TCRalphabeta/CD19-depleted stem cell transplant. The origin of the receptors is a boy younger than two who had a stem cell transplant for SCID, so the T cells may come from the graft donor.

The chain is built from TRBV18 and TRBJ2-3; D is perhaps TRBD1 or TRBD2 (5 bases each). V dropped 3 bases and J dropped 0 bases, with 16 bases sitting between them. The length of the CDR3 is 17 residues. CDR1 and CDR2 (germline): KGHSH, LQKENI. The CDR3 DNA reads TGTGCCAGCTCACCCACGGCAAGAGGGGCTAGCACAGATACGCAGTATTTT. Translation: CASSPTARGASTDTQYF.

The table lists this clonotype with many counts. The rearrangement joins TRBV2 to TRBJ1-1; tentative D call: TRBD1 (6 bases). The V and J ends lost 6 bases and 1 base respectively, with 9 bases between them. The CDR3 totals 13 residues. The germline V gene encodes CDR1 SNHLY and CDR2 FYNNEI. The CDR3 DNA is TGTGCCAGCAGAGGGACACCGAACACTGAAGCTTTCTTT. It is translated as CASRGTPNTEAFF.

This clonotype has a single count. The chain combines TRBV5-1 with TRBJ2-1, with 12 bases identical to TRBD2. Losses at the gene ends were 6 bases for V and 6 bases for J; bases not matched to a gene: 4. The CDR3 sequence is 14 residues long. Per the germline V gene, CDR1 is SGHRS and CDR2 is YFSETQ. The CDR3, as DNA: TGCGCCAGCAAGGGACTAGCGGGTCCCAATGAGCAGTTCTTC. As protein: CASKGLAGPNEQFF. The full variable domain, in which reference TRBV5-1 and TRBJ2-1 provide the parts outside the CDR3, is KAGVTQTPRYLIKTRGQQVTLSCSPISGHRSVSWYQQTPGQGLQFLFEYFSETQRNKGNFPGRFSGRQFSNSRSEMNVSTLELGDSALYLCASKGLAGPNEQFFGPGTRLTVL.

The V gene is TRBV21-1, the J gene TRBJ1-2. TRBV21-1 is a pseudogene locus. The CDR3 runs to 10 residues. The CDR3, as DNA: TGTGCCACCAACAGAGGGGGCTACACCTTC. Translating it yields CATNRGGYTF.

A note on this clonotype: This could be a read error, since a much larger clone is one nucleotide away. This chain uses TRBV4-1 with TRBJ2-7; tentatively, D is TRBD1 (6 bases). Trimming cost V 0 bases and J 2 bases, with 8 bases left between them. There are 14 residues in the CDR3. The V gene's germline CDR1 is MGHRA and CDR2 YSYEKL. CDR3 bases: TGCGCCAGCAGCCAAGATTGGACAGCCTACGAGCAGTACTTC. Residues: CASSQDWTAYEQYF.

J is TRBJ2-1 and V is TRBV9, with 10 bases fitting TRBD2. The germline CDR1 and CDR2 sequences are SGDLS and YYNGEE. The CDR3 runs 12 residues. V dropped 3 bases and J dropped 11; count of bases not matched to a gene: 2. In DNA, the CDR3 is TGTGCCAGCAGCGGTAGCGGGGGGAAGCAGTTCTTC. Translated: CASSGSGGKQFF.

This rearrangement joins TRBV1 to TRBJ2-1; the table calls TRBD1, which could not be checked here. TRBV1 is given as a pseudogene. The CDR3 runs 13 residues. The chain's CDR3 is CTSSQEGTHEQFF. The CDR3 DNA is TGCACCAGCAGCCAAGAAGGGACCCATGAGCAGTTCTTC.

This clonotype appeared a few times. V gene TRBV7-6 combines with J gene TRBJ2-2; TRBD1 aligns across 8 bases. Losses at the gene ends were 3 bases for V and 4 bases for J; bases not matched to a gene: 1. CDR1 and CDR2 from the germline V gene are SGHVS and FNYEAQ. The CDR3 is made up of 14 amino acids. The DNA for the CDR3 is TGTGCCAGCAGCTTCCAGGGGGCCACCGGGGAGCTGTTTTTT. As protein: CASSFQGATGELFF.

Turning to this clonotype: An end of the junction does not agree with germline; a read error may underlie this. V usage is TRBV6-5 and J usage is TRBJ2-3, with D hard to call. The CDR3 extends over 15 amino acids. Germline CDR1 reads MNHEY; CDR2 reads SVGAGI. This CDR3 reads CASSSVALGTYTQYF. For the CDR3, the DNA is TGTGCCAGCAGTTCGGTAGCCCTAGGCACATATACGCAGTATTTT.

This clonotype was seen more than once but under ten times. This chain uses TRBV7-9 with TRBJ2-7; D unresolved. V lost 2 bases, J lost 1 base, and 9 bases lay in between. Germline-derived CDR1 and CDR2 are SEHNR and FQNEAQ (reference sequence). The CDR3 extends over 14 amino acids. The CDR3 protein is CASSLRNQSYEQYF. CDR3 in DNA: TGTGCCAGCAGCTTAAGGAATCAATCCTACGAGCAGTACTTC.

This clonotype was observed a handful of times. The chain carries TRBV4-1 and TRBJ2-4; 13 bases match TRBD2. The CDR3 extends over 21 amino acids. Trimming removed 3 bases from V and 0 bases from J; junction bases left unmatched: 14. Germline CDR1 and CDR2: MGHRA and YSYEKL. The CDR3 nucleotides are TGCGCCAGCAGCCAGACGACTCCGGGACTAGCGGGGAAACTAGCCAAAAACATTCAGTACTTC. Translated: CASSQTTPGLAGKLAKNIQYF.

The chain has TRBV5-1 and TRBJ2-3; D perhaps matches TRBD2 (7 bases). In germline, CDR1 is SGHRS, CDR2 YFSETQ. The CDR3 consists of 15 residues. V was shortened by 3 bases and J by 5 bases, with 16 bases between the two germline ends. This CDR3 reads CASSSIQGGRDTQYF. CDR3 sequence (DNA): TGCGCCAGCAGCTCGATACAGGGAGGGAGAGATACGCAGTATTTT.

The rearrangement links TRBV12-3 or TRBV12-4 to TRBJ2-3; TRBD1 matches at 7 bases. V was pared by 2 bases and J by 6 bases, with 14 bases of the junction left unmatched. The CDR3 contains 17 residues. The CDR3 spells CASSLLAGLGDSDTQYF. DNA of the CDR3: TGTGCCAGCAGTTTATTAGCCGGCCTCGGGGACAGCGATACGCAGTATTTT.